The T cell receptor (beta chain) under discussion was sequenced for a study of T cell changes during pregnancy in multiple sclerosis. Method: immunoSEQ multiplex PCR; TCRdb's copy keeps in-frame clones and lacks some. This sample yields around 56,000 clones, of which around nine tenths are seen a single time; approximately 2.1% belongs to the top ten. This CDR3 has 15 amino acids. V lost 5 bases and J lost 6; bases outside the gene matches: 7. Germline CDR1 SGHAT, CDR2 FQNNGV. This sequence was found in a female donor in good health, enrolled as a control in a pregnancy study. The rearrangement uses TRBV11-2 and TRBJ2-1; TRBD2 matches at 10 bases. The sequenced sample was peripheral blood, obtained in the first trimester of pregnancy. CDR3 coding DNA: TGTGCCAGCAGCCTGAGCGGGAGGGCTTCCAATGAGCAGTTCTTC. Encoded protein: CASSLSGRASNEQFF. The full variable domain, its missing parts supplied by reference TRBV11-2 and TRBJ2-1, is EAGVAQSPRYKIIEKRQSVAFWCNPISGHATLYWYQQILGQGPKLLIQFQNNGVVDDSQLPKDRFSAERLKGVDSTLKIQPAKLEDSAVYLCASSLSGRASNEQFFGPGTRLTVL.